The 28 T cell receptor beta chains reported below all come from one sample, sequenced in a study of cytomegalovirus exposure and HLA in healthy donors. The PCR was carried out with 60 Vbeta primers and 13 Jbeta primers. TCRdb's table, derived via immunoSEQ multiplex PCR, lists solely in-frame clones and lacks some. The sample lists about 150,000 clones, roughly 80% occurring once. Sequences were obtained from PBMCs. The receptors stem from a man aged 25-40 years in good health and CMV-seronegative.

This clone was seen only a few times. CDR3 residues: CASSESGADQPQHF. As DNA, the CDR3 is TGCGCCAGCAGTGAGTCAGGGGCCGATCAGCCCCAGCATTTT. The V gene is TRBV10-2, the J gene TRBJ1-5, with D possibly matching TRBD1 (5 bases). V gave up 0 bases and J gave up 5 bases, with 8 bases separating them. The CDR3 totals 14 residues. Germline V gene lookup returns CDR1 WSHSY and CDR2 SAAADI.

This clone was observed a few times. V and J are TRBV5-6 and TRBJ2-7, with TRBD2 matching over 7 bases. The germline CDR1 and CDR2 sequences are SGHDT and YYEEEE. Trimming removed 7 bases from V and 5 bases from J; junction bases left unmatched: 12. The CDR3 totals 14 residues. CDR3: CASLLGGGFHEQYF. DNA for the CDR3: TGTGCCAGCCTGCTTGGCGGGGGTTTCCACGAGCAGTACTTC.

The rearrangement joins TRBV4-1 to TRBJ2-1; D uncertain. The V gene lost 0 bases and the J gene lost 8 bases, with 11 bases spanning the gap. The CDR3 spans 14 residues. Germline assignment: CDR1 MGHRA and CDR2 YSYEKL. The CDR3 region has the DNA TGCGCCAGCAGCCAAGACCAGCGTGCGGATGAGCAGTTCTTC. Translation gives CASSQDQRADEQFF.

DNA of the CDR3: TGTGCCAGCAGGGACACCGCGGCGTTAAAACCCTACGAGCAGTACTTC. Translated, it gives CASRDTAALKPYEQYF. This chain joins TRBV2 and TRBJ2-7; a possible D gene is TRBD1 (5 bases). The CDR3 is 16 residues long. The germline CDR1 and CDR2 sequences are SNHLY and FYNNEI. The V end lost 6 bases, the J end lost 2 bases, and 20 bases lay between the germline ends.

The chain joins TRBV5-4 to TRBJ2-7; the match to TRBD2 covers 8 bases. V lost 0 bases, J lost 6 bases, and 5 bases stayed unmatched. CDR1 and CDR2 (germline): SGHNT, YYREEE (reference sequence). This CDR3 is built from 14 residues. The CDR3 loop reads CASSLDGRVGEQYF. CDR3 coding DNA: TGTGCCAGCAGCTTGGACGGGAGGGTGGGCGAGCAGTACTTC. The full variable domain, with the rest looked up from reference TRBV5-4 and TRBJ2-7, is ETGVTQSPTHLIKTRGQQVTLRCSSQSGHNTVSWYQQALGQGPQFIFQYYREEENGRGNFPPRFSGLQFPNYSSELNVNALELDDSALYLCASSLDGRVGEQYFGPGTRLTVT.

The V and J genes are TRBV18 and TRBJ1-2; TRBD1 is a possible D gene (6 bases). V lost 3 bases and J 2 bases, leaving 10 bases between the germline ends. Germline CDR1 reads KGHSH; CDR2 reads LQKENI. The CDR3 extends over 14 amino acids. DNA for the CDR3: TGTGCCAGCTCACCGCGCGGACAGAACTATGGCTACACCTTC. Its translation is CASSPRGQNYGYTF.

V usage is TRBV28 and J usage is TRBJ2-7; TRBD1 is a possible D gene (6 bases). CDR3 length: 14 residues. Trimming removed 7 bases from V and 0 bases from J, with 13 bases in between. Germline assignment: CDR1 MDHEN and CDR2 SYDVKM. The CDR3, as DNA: TGTGCCAGCAAGGGGACACTGAGCTCCTACGAGCAGTACTTC. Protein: CASKGTLSSYEQYF.

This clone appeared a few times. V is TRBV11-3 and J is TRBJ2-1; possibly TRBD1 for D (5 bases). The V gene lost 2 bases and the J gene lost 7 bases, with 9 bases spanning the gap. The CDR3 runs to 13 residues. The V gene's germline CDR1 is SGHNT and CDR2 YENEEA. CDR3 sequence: CASSLRGRNEQFF. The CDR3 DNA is TGTGCCAGCAGCTTAAGGGGCAGGAATGAGCAGTTCTTC. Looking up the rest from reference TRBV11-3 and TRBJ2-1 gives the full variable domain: EAGVVQSPRYKIIEKKQPVAFWCNPISGHNTLYWYLQNLGQGPELLIRYENEEAVDDSQLPKDRFSAERLKGVDSTLKIQPAELGDSAVYLCASSLRGRNEQFFGPGTRLTVL.

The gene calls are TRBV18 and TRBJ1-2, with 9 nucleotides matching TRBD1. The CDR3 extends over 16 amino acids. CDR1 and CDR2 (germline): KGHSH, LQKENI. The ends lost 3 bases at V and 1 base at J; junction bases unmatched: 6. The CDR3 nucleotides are TGTGCCAGCTCACCCGAGGGACAGGGAGGTAACTATGGCTACACCTTC. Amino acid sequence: CASSPEGQGGNYGYTF.

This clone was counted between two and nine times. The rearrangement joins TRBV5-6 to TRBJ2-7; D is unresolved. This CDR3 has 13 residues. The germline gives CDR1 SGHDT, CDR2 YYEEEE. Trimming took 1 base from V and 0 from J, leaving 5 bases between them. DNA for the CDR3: TGTGCCAGCAGCTTGCCTAGCTCCTACGAGCAGTACTTC. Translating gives CASSLPSSYEQYF.

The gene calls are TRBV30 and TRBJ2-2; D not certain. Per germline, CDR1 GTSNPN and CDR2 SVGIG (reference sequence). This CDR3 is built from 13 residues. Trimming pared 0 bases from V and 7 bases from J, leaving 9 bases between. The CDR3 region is CAWSVQGDGELFF. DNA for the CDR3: TGTGCCTGGAGTGTACAAGGAGACGGGGAGCTGTTTTTT.

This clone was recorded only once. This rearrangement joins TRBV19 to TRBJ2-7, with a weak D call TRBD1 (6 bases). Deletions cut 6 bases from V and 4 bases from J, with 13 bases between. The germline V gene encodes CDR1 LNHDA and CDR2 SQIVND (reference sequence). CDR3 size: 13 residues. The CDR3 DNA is TGTGCCAGTAGCCCCGGACAGTCTTACGAGCAGTACTTC. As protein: CASSPGQSYEQYF.

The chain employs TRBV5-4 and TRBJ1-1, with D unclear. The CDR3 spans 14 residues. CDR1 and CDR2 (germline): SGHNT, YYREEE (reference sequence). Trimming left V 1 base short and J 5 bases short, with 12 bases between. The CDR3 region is CASSLMLGSTEAFF. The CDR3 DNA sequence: TGTGCCAGCAGCTTGATGTTGGGGAGTACTGAAGCTTTCTTT.

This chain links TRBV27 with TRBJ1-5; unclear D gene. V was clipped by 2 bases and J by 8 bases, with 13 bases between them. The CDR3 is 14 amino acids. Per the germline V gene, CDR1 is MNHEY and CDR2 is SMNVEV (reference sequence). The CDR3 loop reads CASSLIPLRKPQHF. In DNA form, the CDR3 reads TGTGCCAGCAGTTTAATCCCCCTGCGGAAGCCCCAGCATTTT.

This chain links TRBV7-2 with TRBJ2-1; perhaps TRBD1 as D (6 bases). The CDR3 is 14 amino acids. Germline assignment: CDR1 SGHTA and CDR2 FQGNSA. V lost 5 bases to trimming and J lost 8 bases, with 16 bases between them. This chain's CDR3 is CASSTTGFLYEQFF. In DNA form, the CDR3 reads TGTGCCAGCAGCACCACAGGGTTCCTTTATGAGCAGTTCTTC.

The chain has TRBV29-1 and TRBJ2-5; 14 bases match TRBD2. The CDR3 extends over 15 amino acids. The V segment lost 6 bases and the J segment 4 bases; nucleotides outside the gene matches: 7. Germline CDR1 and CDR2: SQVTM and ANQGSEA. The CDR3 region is CSVTGTSGSGETQYF. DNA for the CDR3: TGCAGCGTCACAGGGACTAGCGGGAGTGGAGAGACCCAGTACTTC.

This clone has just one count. The CDR3 spells CASNLAGSTDTQYF. CDR3 coding DNA: TGTGCCAGCAACCTAGCGGGGAGCACAGATACGCAGTATTTT. The J gene is TRBJ2-3, the V gene TRBV6-1, with TRBD2 matching over 9 bases. Germline-derived CDR1 and CDR2 are MNHNS and SASEGT. V gave up 7 bases and J gave up 0 bases; unmatched junction bases: 2. The CDR3 covers 14 residues.

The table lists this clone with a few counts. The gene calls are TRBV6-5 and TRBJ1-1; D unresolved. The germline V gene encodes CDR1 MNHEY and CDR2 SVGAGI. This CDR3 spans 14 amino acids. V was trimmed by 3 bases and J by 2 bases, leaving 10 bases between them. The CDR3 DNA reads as TGTGCCAGCAGTTATCCGGGAAGAAACACTGAAGCTTTCTTT. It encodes CASSYPGRNTEAFF.

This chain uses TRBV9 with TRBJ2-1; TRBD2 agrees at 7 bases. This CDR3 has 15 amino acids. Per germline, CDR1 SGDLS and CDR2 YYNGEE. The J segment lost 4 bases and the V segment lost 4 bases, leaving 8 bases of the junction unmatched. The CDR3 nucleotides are TGTGCCAGCAGCCCGGGGGGAACAAGGTACAATGAGCAGTTCTTC. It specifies CASSPGGTRYNEQFF.

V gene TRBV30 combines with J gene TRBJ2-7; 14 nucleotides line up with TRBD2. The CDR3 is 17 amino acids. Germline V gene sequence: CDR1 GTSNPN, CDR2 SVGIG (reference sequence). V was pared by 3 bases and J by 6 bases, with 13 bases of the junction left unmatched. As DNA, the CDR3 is TGTGCCTGGAGGGGATCCGGGACTAGCGGGAGTTGGGGCGAGCAGTACTTC. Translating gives CAWRGSGTSGSWGEQYF.

The CDR3 DNA reads TGTGCCAGCTCACCAAATAGGGGGCTGGACTATGGCTACACCTTC. Protein: CASSPNRGLDYGYTF. V and J are TRBV18 and TRBJ1-2, with TRBD1 identical over 7 bases. The V gene end was trimmed by 2 bases and the J gene end by 3 bases; junction bases not matched to a gene: 6. The CDR3 is 15 amino acids. The germline V gene encodes CDR1 KGHSH and CDR2 LQKENI.

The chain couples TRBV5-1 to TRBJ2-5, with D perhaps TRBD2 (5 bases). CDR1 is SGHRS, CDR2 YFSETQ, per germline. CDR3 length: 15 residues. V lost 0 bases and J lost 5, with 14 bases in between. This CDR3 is CASSLGTARGETQYF. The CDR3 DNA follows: TGCGCCAGCAGCTTGGGTACGGCTCGGGGTGAGACCCAGTACTTC. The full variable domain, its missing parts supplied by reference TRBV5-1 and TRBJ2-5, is KAGVTQTPRYLIKTRGQQVTLSCSPISGHRSVSWYQQTPGQGLQFLFEYFSETQRNKGNFPGRFSGRQFSNSRSEMNVSTLELGDSALYLCASSLGTARGETQYFGPGTRLLVL.

CDR3 loop: CASSSTGTSGYEQYF. The CDR3 DNA sequence: TGTGCCAGCAGCTCTACCGGGACTAGCGGCTACGAGCAGTACTTC. The rearrangement joins TRBV7-2 to TRBJ2-7; 11 positions match TRBD2. The CDR3 loop spans 15 amino acids. The ends lost 4 bases at V and 3 bases at J; junction bases unmatched: 5. CDR1 and CDR2 (germline): SGHTA, FQGNSA.

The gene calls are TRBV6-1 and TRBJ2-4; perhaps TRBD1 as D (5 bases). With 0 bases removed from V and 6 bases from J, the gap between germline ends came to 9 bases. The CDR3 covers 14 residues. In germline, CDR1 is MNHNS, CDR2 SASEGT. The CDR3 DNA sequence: TGTGCCAGCAGTGAAGCAGGGGCCCTAAACATTCAGTACTTC. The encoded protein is CASSEAGALNIQYF.

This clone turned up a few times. This CDR3 reads CASSLGGTVNNEQFF. The CDR3 bases are TGCGCCAGCAGCTTGGGCGGGACAGTTAACAATGAGCAGTTCTTC. This rearrangement joins TRBV5-1 to TRBJ2-1; possible D gene TRBD1, 7 bases. The germline CDR1 and CDR2 sequences are SGHRS and YFSETQ. CDR3 length: 15 residues. Trimming removed 0 bases from V and 5 bases from J, with 12 bases in between.

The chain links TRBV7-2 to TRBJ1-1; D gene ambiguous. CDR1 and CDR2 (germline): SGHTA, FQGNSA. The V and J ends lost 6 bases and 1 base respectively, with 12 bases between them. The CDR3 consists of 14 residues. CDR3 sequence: CASRSPAWNTEAFF. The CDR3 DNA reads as TGTGCCAGCAGGTCGCCTGCGTGGAACACTGAAGCTTTCTTT. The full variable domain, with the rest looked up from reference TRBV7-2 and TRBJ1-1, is GAGVSQSPSNKVTEKGKDVELRCDPISGHTALYWYRQSLGQGLEFLIYFQGNSAPDKSGLPSDRFSAERTGGSVSTLTIQRTQQEDSAVYLCASRSPAWNTEAFFGQGTRLTVV.

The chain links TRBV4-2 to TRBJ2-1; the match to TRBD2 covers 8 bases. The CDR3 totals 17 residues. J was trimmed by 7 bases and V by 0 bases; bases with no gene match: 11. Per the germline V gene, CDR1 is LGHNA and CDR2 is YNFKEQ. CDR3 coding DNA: TGTGCCAGCAGCCAAGATCGAGGTGCGGGAGGCCAGAATGAGCAGTTCTTC. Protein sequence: CASSQDRGAGGQNEQFF.

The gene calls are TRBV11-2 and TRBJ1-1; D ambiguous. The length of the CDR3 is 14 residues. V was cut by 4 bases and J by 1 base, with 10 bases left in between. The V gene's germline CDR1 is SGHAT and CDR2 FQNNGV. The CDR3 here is CASSSRLGNTEAFF. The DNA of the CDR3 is TGTGCCAGCAGCTCCCGACTAGGGAACACTGAAGCTTTCTTT.